The rows below give T cell receptor beta chains drawn from one sample of a study of cytomegalovirus exposure and HLA in healthy donors. Repertoires were generated with immunoSEQ multiplex PCR, while TCRdb's copy carries only in-frame clones and drops some. The repertoire holds roughly 150,000 clones, with around 79% as singletons. The sample was PBMCs. These receptors all come from a female donor in good health and CMV-seronegative. Both conserved end residues are part of each CDR3.

j_gene,v_gene,CDR3aa
TRBJ1-4,TRBV4-2,CASSQGGREKLFF
TRBJ2-1,TRBV5-8,CASSFRGASYNEQFF
TRBJ1-4,TRBV4-3,CASSQEATQGANEKLFF
TRBJ2-7,TRBV7-9,CASSTPGQGIEQYF
TRBJ2-7,TRBV10-1,CASSESTGVSSYEQYF
TRBJ1-6,TRBV30,CAWSSSLSGSPLHF
TRBJ1-2,TRBV27,CASSSPGGRGYTF
TRBJ1-1,TRBV19,CASSIDLGTVRADLNTEAFF
TRBJ2-2,TRBV11-2,CASHRGLAGPGELFF
TRBJ2-1,TRBV19,CASSMNGRTNNEQFF
TRBJ2-5,TRBV28,CASSLWGLAGGHRETQYF
TRBJ2-7,TRBV29-1,CSVLAGYYEQYF
TRBJ1-2,TRBV2,CASKTRQDGYTF
TRBJ2-7,TRBV5-1,CASSGVYRSPYEQYF
TRBJ2-7,TRBV7-2,CASSSRYEQYF
TRBJ2-1,TRBV7-2,CASSLWESSYNEQFF